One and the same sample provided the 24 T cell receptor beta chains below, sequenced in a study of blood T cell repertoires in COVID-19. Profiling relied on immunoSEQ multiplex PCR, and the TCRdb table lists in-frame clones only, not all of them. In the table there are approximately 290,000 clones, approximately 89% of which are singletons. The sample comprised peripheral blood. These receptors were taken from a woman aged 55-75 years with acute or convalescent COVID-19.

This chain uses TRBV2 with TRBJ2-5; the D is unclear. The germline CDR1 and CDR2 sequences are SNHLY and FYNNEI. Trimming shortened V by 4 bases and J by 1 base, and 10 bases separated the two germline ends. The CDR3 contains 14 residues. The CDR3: CASSAQTPQETQYF. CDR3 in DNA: TGTGCCAGCAGTGCCCAAACACCCCAAGAGACCCAGTACTTC. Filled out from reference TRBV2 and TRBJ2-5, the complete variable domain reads EPEVTQTPSHQVTQMGQEVILRCVPISNHLYFYWYRQILGQKVEFLVSFYNNEISEKSEIFDDQFSVERPDGSNFTLKIRSTKLEDSAMYFCASSAQTPQETQYFGPGTRLLVL.

The CDR3 here is CASGHMIGAEQFF. Written as DNA, the CDR3 is TGTGCCAGCGGACACATGATTGGGGCAGAGCAGTTCTTC. This rearrangement joins TRBV6-5 to TRBJ2-1; D possibly corresponds to TRBD1 (5 bases). The germline gives CDR1 MNHEY, CDR2 SVGAGI. The CDR3 length is 13 residues. V lost 8 bases, J lost 10 bases, and 18 bases lay in between.

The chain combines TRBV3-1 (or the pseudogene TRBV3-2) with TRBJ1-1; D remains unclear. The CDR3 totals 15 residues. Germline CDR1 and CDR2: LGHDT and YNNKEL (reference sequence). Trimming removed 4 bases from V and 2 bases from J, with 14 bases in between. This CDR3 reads CASSPSRHPNTEAFF. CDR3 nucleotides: TGTGCCAGCAGCCCTTCCCGACATCCTAACACTGAAGCTTTCTTT.

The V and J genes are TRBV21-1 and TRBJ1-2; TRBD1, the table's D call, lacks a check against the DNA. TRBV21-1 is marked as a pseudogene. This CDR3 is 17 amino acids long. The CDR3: CASSAKWGVKIGYGYTF. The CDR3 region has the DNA TGTGCCAGCAGCGCAAAGTGGGGCGTGAAGATTGGCTATGGCTACACCTTC.

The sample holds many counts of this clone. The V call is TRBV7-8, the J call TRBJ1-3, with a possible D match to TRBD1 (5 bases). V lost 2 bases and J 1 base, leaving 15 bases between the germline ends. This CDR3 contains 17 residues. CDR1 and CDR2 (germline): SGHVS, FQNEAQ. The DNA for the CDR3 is TGTGCCAGCAGCTTACGGAAACTCGGGGGTTCTGGAAACACCATATATTTT. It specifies CASSLRKLGGSGNTIYF.

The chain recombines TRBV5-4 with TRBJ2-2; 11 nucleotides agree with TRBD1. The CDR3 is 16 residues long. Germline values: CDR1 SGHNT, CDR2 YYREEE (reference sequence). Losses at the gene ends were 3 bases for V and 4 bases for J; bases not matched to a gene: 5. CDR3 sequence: CASSSGTGGSTGELFF. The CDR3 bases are TGTGCCAGCAGCTCGGGGACAGGGGGGAGCACCGGGGAGCTGTTTTTT. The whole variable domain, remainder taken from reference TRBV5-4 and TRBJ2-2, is ETGVTQSPTHLIKTRGQQVTLRCSSQSGHNTVSWYQQALGQGPQFIFQYYREEENGRGNFPPRFSGLQFPNYSSELNVNALELDDSALYLCASSSGTGGSTGELFFGEGSRLTVL.

CDR3 region: CASSLLGSQPQHF. The CDR3 nucleotides read TGTGCCAGCAGTCTCTTAGGGAGCCAGCCCCAGCATTTT. The V call is TRBV6-5, the J call TRBJ1-5; D not certain. Germline CDR1 is MNHEY and CDR2 is SVGAGI. The CDR3 is made up of 13 amino acids. V was cut by 5 bases and J by 7 bases, with 12 bases left in between.

The CDR3 spells CAATGDSNQPQHF. The CDR3 DNA reads TGTGCCGCTACAGGGGATAGCAATCAGCCCCAGCATTTT. The rearrangement uses TRBV10-3 and TRBJ1-5, with 7 nucleotides matching TRBD1. Looked up from germline, CDR1 is ENHRY and CDR2 is SYGVKD. With 11 bases clipped from V and 0 bases from J, the junction kept 4 bases outside the gene matches. This CDR3 region has 13 residues.

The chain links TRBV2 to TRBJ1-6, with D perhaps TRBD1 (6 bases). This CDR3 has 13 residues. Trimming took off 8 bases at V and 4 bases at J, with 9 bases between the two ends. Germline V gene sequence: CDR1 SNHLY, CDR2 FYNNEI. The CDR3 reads CASFGQYNSPLHF. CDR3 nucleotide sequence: TGTGCCAGCTTCGGACAGTATAATTCACCCCTCCACTTT.

Here the CDR3 DNA reads TGTGCCAGCAGTGTTTTAGCGGGAGAGACCGGGGAGCTGTTTTTT. It yields the protein CASSVLAGETGELFF. This chain links TRBV2 with TRBJ2-2; TRBD2 agrees at 9 bases. CDR3 length: 15 residues. V was clipped by 4 bases and J by 5 bases; unmatched bases: 5. Germline V CDR1 and CDR2: SNHLY, FYNNEI.

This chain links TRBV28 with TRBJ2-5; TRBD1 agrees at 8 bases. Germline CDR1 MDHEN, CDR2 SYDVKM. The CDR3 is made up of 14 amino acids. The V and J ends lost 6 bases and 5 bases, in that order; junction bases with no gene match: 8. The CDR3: CASRSGQGLETQYF. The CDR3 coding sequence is TGTGCCAGCAGGTCAGGACAGGGATTGGAGACCCAGTACTTC. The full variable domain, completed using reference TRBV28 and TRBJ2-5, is DVKVTQSSRYLVKRTGEKVFLECVQDMDHENMFWYRQDPGLGLRLIYFSYDVKMKEKGDIPEGYSVSREKKERFSLILESASTNQTSMYLCASRSGQGLETQYFGPGTRLLVL.

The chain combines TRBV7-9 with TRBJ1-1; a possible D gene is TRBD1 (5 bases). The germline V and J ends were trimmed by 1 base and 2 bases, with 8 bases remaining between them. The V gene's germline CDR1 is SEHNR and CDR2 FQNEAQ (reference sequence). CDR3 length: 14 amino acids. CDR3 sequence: CASSLVDSNTEAFF. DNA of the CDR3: TGTGCCAGCAGCTTAGTCGACAGCAACACTGAAGCTTTCTTT.

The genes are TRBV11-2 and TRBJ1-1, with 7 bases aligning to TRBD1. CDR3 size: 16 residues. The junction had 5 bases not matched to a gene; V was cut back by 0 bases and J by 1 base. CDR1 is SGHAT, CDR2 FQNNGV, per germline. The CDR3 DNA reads TGTGCCAGCAGCTTAGATCCGACAGGGCCGAACACTGAAGCTTTCTTT. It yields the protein CASSLDPTGPNTEAFF.

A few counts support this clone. The chain's CDR3 is CATSESGTTNEKLFF. CDR3 DNA sequence: TGTGCCACCAGTGAGTCCGGGACAACTAATGAAAAACTGTTTTTT. This rearrangement joins TRBV24-1 to TRBJ1-4; no firm D call. With 4 bases removed from V and 0 bases from J, the gap between germline ends came to 8 bases. Germline CDR1 reads KGHDR; CDR2 reads SFDVKD. CDR3 size: 15 residues.

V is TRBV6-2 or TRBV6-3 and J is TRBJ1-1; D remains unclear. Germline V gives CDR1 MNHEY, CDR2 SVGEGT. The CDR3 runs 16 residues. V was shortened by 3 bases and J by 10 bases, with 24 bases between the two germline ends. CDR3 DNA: TGTGCCAGCAGTTATCCGGCGGGGTGGCCCGCCCTGGGAGCTTTCTTT. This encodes CASSYPAGWPALGAFF.

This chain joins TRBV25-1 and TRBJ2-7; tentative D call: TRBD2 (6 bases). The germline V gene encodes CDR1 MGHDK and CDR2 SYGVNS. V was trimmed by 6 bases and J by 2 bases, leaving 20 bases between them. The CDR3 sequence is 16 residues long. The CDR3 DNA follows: TGTGCCAGCAGGACCTTTGCCGGGACTGGGGCCTACGAGCAGTACTTC. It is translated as CASRTFAGTGAYEQYF.

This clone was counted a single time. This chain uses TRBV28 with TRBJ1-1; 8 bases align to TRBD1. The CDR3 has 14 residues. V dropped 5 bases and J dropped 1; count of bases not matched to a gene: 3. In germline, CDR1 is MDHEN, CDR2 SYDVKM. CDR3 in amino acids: CASSPGGANTEAFF. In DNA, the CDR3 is TGTGCCAGCAGTCCAGGGGGCGCGAACACTGAAGCTTTCTTT.

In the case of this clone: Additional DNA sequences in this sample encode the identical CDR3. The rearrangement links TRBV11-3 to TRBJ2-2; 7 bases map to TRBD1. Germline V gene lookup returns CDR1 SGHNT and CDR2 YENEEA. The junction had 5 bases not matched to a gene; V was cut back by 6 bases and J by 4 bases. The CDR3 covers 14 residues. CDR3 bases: TGTGCCAGCAGTACAGGGGCCGGCACCGGGGAGCTGTTTTTT. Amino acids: CASSTGAGTGELFF.

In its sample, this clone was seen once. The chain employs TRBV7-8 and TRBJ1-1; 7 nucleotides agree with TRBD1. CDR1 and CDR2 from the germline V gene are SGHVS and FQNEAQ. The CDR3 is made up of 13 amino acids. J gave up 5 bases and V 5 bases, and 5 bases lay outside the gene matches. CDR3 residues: CASSQQGRTEAFF. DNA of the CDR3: TGTGCCAGCAGCCAACAGGGGAGGACTGAAGCTTTCTTT. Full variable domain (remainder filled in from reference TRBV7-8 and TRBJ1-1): GAGVSQSPRYKVAKRGQDVALRCDPISGHVSLFWYQQALGQGPEFLTYFQNEAQLDKSGLPSDRFFAERPEGSVSTLKIQRTQQEDSAVYLCASSQQGRTEAFFGQGTRLTVV.

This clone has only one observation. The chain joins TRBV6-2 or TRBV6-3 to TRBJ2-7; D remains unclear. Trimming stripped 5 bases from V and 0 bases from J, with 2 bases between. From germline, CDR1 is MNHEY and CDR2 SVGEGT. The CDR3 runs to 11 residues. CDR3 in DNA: TGTGCCAGCAGTCGCTCCTACGAGCAGTACTTC. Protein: CASSRSYEQYF.

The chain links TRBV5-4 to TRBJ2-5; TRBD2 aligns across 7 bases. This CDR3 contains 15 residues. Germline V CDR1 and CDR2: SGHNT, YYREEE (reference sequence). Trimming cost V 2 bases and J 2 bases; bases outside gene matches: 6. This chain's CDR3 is CASSFGGSGQETQYF. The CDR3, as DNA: TGTGCCAGCAGCTTTGGCGGGAGTGGGCAAGAGACCCAGTACTTC.

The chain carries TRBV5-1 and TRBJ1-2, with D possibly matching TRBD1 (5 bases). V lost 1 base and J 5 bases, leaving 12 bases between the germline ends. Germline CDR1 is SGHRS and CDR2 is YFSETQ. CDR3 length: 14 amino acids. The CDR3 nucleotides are TGCGCCAGCAGCTTGACTGCTGGGGGGTATGGCTACACCTTC. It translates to CASSLTAGGYGYTF.

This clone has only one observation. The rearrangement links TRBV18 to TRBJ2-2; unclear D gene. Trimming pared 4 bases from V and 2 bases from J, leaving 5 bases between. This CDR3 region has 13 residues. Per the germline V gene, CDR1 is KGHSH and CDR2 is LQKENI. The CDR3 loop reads CASSQANTGELFF. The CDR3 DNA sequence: TGTGCCAGCTCACAAGCTAACACCGGGGAGCTGTTTTTT.

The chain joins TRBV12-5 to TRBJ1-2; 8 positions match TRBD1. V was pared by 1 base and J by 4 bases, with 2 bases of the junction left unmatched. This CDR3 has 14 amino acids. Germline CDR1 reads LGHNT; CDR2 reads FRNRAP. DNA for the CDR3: TGTGCTAGTGGTTTGGGACAGGGGTTCTATGGCTACACCTTC. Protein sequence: CASGLGQGFYGYTF.